This T cell receptor beta chain was retrieved from a study of blood T cell repertoires in COVID-19. Across the study: In each case, the material was cDNA or gDNA derived from T cells, B-cell-depleted T cells, or PBMCs.

Sequencing was performed with immunoSEQ multiplex PCR; in TCRdb, only in-frame clones are kept and a portion is missing. The sample records some 240,000 clones, 80% to 90% being singletons. This CDR3 is 13 amino acids long. V shed 4 bases and J shed 2 bases, with 8 bases lying between them. The V gene's germline CDR1 is SGHDN and CDR2 FVKESK. Followed longitudinally, the Seattle patients had been enrolled during active infection. This sequence joins TRBV14 and TRBJ2-5; D is perhaps TRBD1 (5 bases). Material for sequencing was peripheral blood. This sequence was found in a woman between 65 and 79 years old with COVID-19, enrolled during active disease. CDR3 amino acids: CASSRTPQETQYF. Written as DNA, the CDR3 is TGTGCCAGCAGCCGGACACCTCAAGAGACCCAGTACTTC.